The 19 T cell receptor beta chains given below trace back to one sample, sequenced in a study of T cells in Graves' hyperthyroidism and ophthalmopathy. Authors of the study amplified TCR beta CDR3 regions from RNA transcripts. First-round RT-PCR of the TCR CDR3 relied on the HTBI primer set. TCRdb analysed the multiplex PCR reads with MiXCR anew, one entry per CDR3 protein. The top ten hold roughly 35% of the sample, which has almost 250,000 distinct CDR3 sequences, almost 25% seen once. The sequenced sample consisted of blood. The source of these receptors is a woman in her thirties or forties with Graves' ophthalmopathy.

This clonotype has just a few counts. The germline gene is not matched at one end of the junction; a read error may be the cause. CDR3 in amino acids: CVSSPKTGPSGNTIYF. For the CDR3, the DNA is TGTGTCAGCTCACCAAAGACAGGTCCGTCTGGAAACACCATATATTTT. The chain combines TRBV18 with TRBJ1-3, with D possibly matching TRBD1 (6 bases). Germline CDR1 and CDR2: KGHSH and LQKENI. The CDR3 spans 16 residues.

This clonotype was picked up many times. The chain couples TRBV6-1 to TRBJ2-7; no clear D gene. CDR3 length equals 12 residues. The germline V gene has CDR1 MNHNS and CDR2 SASEGT. V dropped 8 bases and J dropped 5 bases, with 13 bases sitting between them. In DNA, the CDR3 is TGTGCCAGCGGGGTCCCCTCTAACGAGCAGTACTTC. It yields the protein CASGVPSNEQYF.

In the case of this clonotype: Likely a read error: the CDR3 ends without its conserved phenylalanine or tryptophan. The rearrangement joins TRBV6-2 or TRBV6-3 to TRBJ1-1, with D hard to call. The CDR3 covers 14 residues. The V gene lost 5 bases and the J gene lost 2 bases, with 12 bases spanning the gap. The germline V gene has CDR1 MNHEY and CDR2 SVGEGT. Here the CDR3 reads CASSPGRPNTEAFL. The DNA for the CDR3 is TGTGCCAGCAGTCCCGGACGCCCAAACACTGAAGCTTTCTTA.

The chain joins TRBV6-1 to TRBJ2-2; TRBD1 matches at 9 bases. CDR3 length equals 13 residues. Germline lookup yields CDR1 MNHNS and CDR2 SASEGT. Trimming cost V 6 bases and J 6 bases; bases outside gene matches: 2. The CDR3 protein is CASRGQGPGELFF. Written as DNA, the CDR3 is TGTGCCAGCAGGGGACAGGGACCCGGGGAGCTGTTTTTT.

The chain employs TRBV19 and TRBJ2-7; possible D gene TRBD1, 6 bases. CDR3 size: 16 residues. Trimming took off 5 bases at V and 3 bases at J, with 20 bases between the two ends. Germline V gene sequence: CDR1 LNHDA, CDR2 SQIVND (reference sequence). This CDR3 reads CASSRTGSIAVYEQYF. Written as DNA, the CDR3 is TGTGCCAGTAGTCGAACAGGGAGCATCGCTGTCTACGAGCAGTACTTC.

As regards this clonotype: Being one base from a much bigger clone, this may be a read error. The CDR3 protein is CATGYGSYNEQFF. DNA for the CDR3: TGTGCCACGGGGTATGGGTCCTACAATGAGCAGTTCTTC. The chain is built from TRBV27 and TRBJ2-1; weak D call: TRBD2 (5 bases). The CDR3 has 13 amino acids. The germline V gene encodes CDR1 MNHEY and CDR2 SMNVEV (reference sequence). Trimming pared 10 bases from V and 1 base from J, leaving 11 bases between.

Concerning this clonotype: Its ends do not fully match the called genes, so a read error is possible. The chain recombines TRBV7-7 with TRBJ2-5; D is perhaps TRBD1 (5 bases). The CDR3 runs to 13 residues. CDR1 SSHAT and CDR2 FNYEAQ come from the germline V gene (reference sequence). CDR3 loop: CASSQGQGETQYF. The DNA of the CDR3 is TGTGCTAGCAGCCAAGGACAAGGAGAGACCCAGTACTTC.

The count of this clonotype is one. V is TRBV12-5 and J is TRBJ1-2, with 7 bases that match TRBD1. The CDR3 covers 14 residues. Germline V lookup: CDR1 LGHNT, CDR2 FRNRAP. The V and J ends lost 3 bases and 4 bases, in that order; junction bases with no gene match: 5. The CDR3 protein is CASGFGTAIYGYTF. CDR3 nucleotides: TGTGCTAGTGGTTTCGGGACAGCCATCTATGGCTACACCTTC.

At least ten counts were recorded for this clonotype. The CDR3, as DNA: TGCGCCAGCAGCCCTAGGGACAGGGGGACCCAGTACTTC. Translating it yields CASSPRDRGTQYF. This chain links TRBV4-1 with TRBJ2-5; 10 positions agree with TRBD1. The CDR3 is 13 amino acids. With 4 bases clipped from V and 7 bases from J, the junction kept 3 bases outside the gene matches. Looked up from germline, CDR1 is MGHRA and CDR2 is YSYEKL.

This clonotype was seen only a few times. This chain joins TRBV11-2 and TRBJ2-7; 7 positions agree with TRBD2. Germline V lookup: CDR1 SGHAT, CDR2 FQNNGV. The CDR3 is 16 residues long. J was trimmed by 4 bases and V by 2 bases; bases with no gene match: 11. The CDR3, as DNA: TGTGCCAGCAGCTTACTCTTAGCGGGCCCGGATTACGAGCAGTACTTC. Protein: CASSLLLAGPDYEQYF.

This clonotype was recorded many times. The chain couples TRBV19 to TRBJ2-7; D ambiguous. This CDR3 spans 14 amino acids. V gave up 3 bases and J gave up 4 bases, with 13 bases separating them. In germline, CDR1 is LNHDA, CDR2 SQIVND (reference sequence). CDR3 bases: TGTGCCAGTAGTATTCGAAACCGCGGATACGAGCAGTACTTC. Its translation is CASSIRNRGYEQYF.

This clonotype was counted ten times or more. The V and J genes are TRBV12-3 or TRBV12-4 and TRBJ2-3; 9 positions agree with TRBD1. The CDR3 totals 14 residues. V shed 7 bases and J 1 base; nucleotides not matched to a gene: 3. As DNA, the CDR3 is TGTGCCAGCACCTACAGGGGGCGCACAGATACGCAGTATTTT. Translation: CASTYRGRTDTQYF.

This clonotype has ten or more counts. This sequence joins TRBV2 and TRBJ1-3; 7 bases agree with TRBD1. Germline CDR1 reads SNHLY; CDR2 reads FYNNEI. V trimming: 5 bases; J trimming: 7 bases; junction bases outside the gene matches: 8. There are 14 residues in the CDR3. In DNA, the CDR3 is TGTGCCAGCAGTACGACAGGGAGTAGGAACACCATATATTTT. This sequence encodes CASSTTGSRNTIYF.

The V and J genes are TRBV24-1 and TRBJ2-7; D is ambiguous. This CDR3 has 13 amino acids. Trimming took 3 bases from V and 6 from J, leaving 11 bases between them. In germline, CDR1 is KGHDR, CDR2 SFDVKD. The CDR3 nucleotides are TGTGCCACCAGTGATCCCAATGCCGTCGAGCAGTACTTC. As protein: CATSDPNAVEQYF.

This clonotype was seen ten or more times. V usage is TRBV20-1 and J usage is TRBJ2-3; D is perhaps TRBD1 (6 bases). V was trimmed by 2 bases and J by 0 bases, leaving 9 bases between them. The germline V gene has CDR1 DFQATT and CDR2 SNEGSKA (reference sequence). The length of the CDR3 is 14 residues. The CDR3 reads CSARRDTSTDTQYF. CDR3 nucleotides: TGCAGTGCTAGACGGGACACTAGCACAGATACGCAGTATTTT.

This chain uses TRBV28 with TRBJ2-7, with D perhaps TRBD2 (6 bases). The CDR3 has 15 residues. V lost 3 bases and J 6 bases, leaving 18 bases between the germline ends. CDR1 and CDR2 from the germline V gene are MDHEN and SYDVKM. CDR3 sequence: CASSFRTGDLLEQYF. CDR3 DNA sequence: TGTGCCAGCAGTTTCAGGACGGGAGACCTCCTCGAGCAGTACTTC.

With respect to this clonotype: The germline gene is not matched at one end of the junction; a read error may be the cause. The chain employs TRBV7-7 and TRBJ2-5, with D tentatively TRBD1 (5 bases). The CDR3 totals 16 residues. From germline, CDR1 is SSHAT and CDR2 FNYEAQ (reference sequence). The CDR3 DNA sequence: TGTGCTAGCAGCCCAGTAATGGGTAGGGGACAAGAGACCCAGTACTTC. It encodes CASSPVMGRGQETQYF.

The chain links TRBV7-8 to TRBJ1-1; D is possibly TRBD1 (5 bases). The CDR3 sequence is 13 residues long. The V end lost 10 bases, the J end lost 1 base, and 13 bases lay between the germline ends. Germline-derived CDR1 and CDR2 are SGHVS and FQNEAQ. The CDR3 is CATRDQANTEAFF. The CDR3 coding sequence is TGTGCCACCCGGGACCAAGCGAACACTGAAGCTTTCTTT.

This clonotype was detected many times. The V and J genes are TRBV6-5 and TRBJ2-5, with a weak D call TRBD2 (5 bases). Trimming removed 0 bases at V and 2 bases at J, with 13 bases between. From germline, CDR1 is MNHEY and CDR2 SVGAGI. The CDR3 is made up of 16 amino acids. DNA of the CDR3: TGTGCCAGCAGTTACTCGTGGCTAGCAGCACAAGAGACCCAGTACTTC. Translated, it gives CASSYSWLAAQETQYF.